Listed below are T cell receptor beta chains from one sample, sequenced in a study of T cells in Graves' hyperthyroidism and ophthalmopathy. TCRdb re-analysed the multiplex PCR reads in MiXCR, keeping a single row per CDR3 protein. The table lists under 700,000 distinct CDR3 sequences, under 60% of them singletons. The sample taken for sequencing was peripheral blood or thyroid tissue (not recorded which). Receptors were obtained from a woman under 30 with Graves' hyperthyroidism. Both conserved end residues are part of each CDR3. A D gene is named only where the DNA matches it firmly. A clone size is listed for some rows: how often the clone was seen (once, few, many), or a class if it is expanded.

clone_size	v_call	d_call	j_call	cdr3_nt	cdr3_aa
-	TRBV6-5	-	TRBJ2-7	TGTGCCAGCAGTTACTCCCCCGGGAGACGACCGTACGAGCAGTACTTC	CASSYSPGRRPYEQYF
-	TRBV15	TRBD2	TRBJ2-7	TGTGCCACCAGCAGAGATCGGGTGGCGGGAGACCACGAGCAGTACTTC	CATSRDRVAGDHEQYF
-	TRBV29-1	TRBD2	TRBJ2-7	TGCAGCTCCGGACTAGCGGGCGAGCAGTACTTC	CSSGLAGEQYF
few	TRBV10-2	-	TRBJ1-2	TGCGCCAGCTCCGCGGAAGCCCCTGGATGGGGCTACACCTTC	CASSAEAPGWGYTF
many	TRBV29-1	-	TRBJ1-2	TGCAGCGTTAGTACGGAACGACAAGCTAACTATGGCTACACCTTC	CSVSTERQANYGYTF
few	TRBV2	-	TRBJ2-5	TGTGCCAGCAGTTTCCAGGGCCAAGAGACCCAGTACTTC	CASSFQGQETQYF
few	TRBV7-8	TRBD1	TRBJ1-3	TGTGCCAGCAGCTTAAAGGACAGGGGGTTTTCCGCTGGAAACACCATATATTTT	CASSLKDRGFSAGNTIYF
many	TRBV24-1	TRBD1	TRBJ1-5	TGTGCCACCAGTGATTCCGACAGGGGACAGCCCCAGCATTTT	CATSDSDRGQPQHF
-	TRBV7-9	TRBD1	TRBJ1-6	TGTGCCAGCAGTCACAGGGGAGCGGGCTCACCCCTCCACTTT	CASSHRGAGSPLHF
many	TRBV19	-	TRBJ2-7	TGTGCCAGTAGCGCCAAGTACGAGCAGTACTTC	CASSAKYEQYF
once	TRBV10-3	-	TRBJ2-7	TGTGCCACCAAGGCCCAGGGCCACTACGAGCAGTACTTC	CATKAQGHYEQYF
many	TRBV6-2/TRBV6-3	-	TRBJ2-7	TGTGCCAGCAGCCGAGACGGACTTACGCGGGAGCAGTACTTC	CASSRDGLTREQYF
-	TRBV5-4	TRBD2	TRBJ2-5	TGTGCCAGCAGCGGGGGACTAGCGGGAGATGTAAAGACCCAGTACTTC	CASSGGLAGDVKTQYF
-	TRBV7-9	-	TRBJ1-6	TGTGCCAGCAGCTTAGCGTTCGACTATAATTCACCCCTCCACTTT	CASSLAFDYNSPLHF
-	TRBV2	-	TRBJ1-2	TGTGCCAGCAGAGATCAACAGGGTGGCTACACCTTC	CASRDQQGGYTF
-	TRBV7-8	-	TRBJ1-2	TGTGCCAGCAGCTTAGCGCGGAGCCAGGGCCTTTCTAACTATGGCTACACCTTC	CASSLARSQGLSNYGYTF
-	TRBV29-1	-	TRBJ2-1	TGCAGCGTAGAAAGGGGGAATGAGCAGTTCTTC	CSVERGNEQFF
-	TRBV2	TRBD1	TRBJ2-7	TGTGCCAGCAGGGGACAGGGGGCGAGGGACGAGCAGTACTTC	CASRGQGARDEQYF
few	TRBV7-2	-	TRBJ1-4	TGTGCCAGCAGCTCAGGACTCGGGCTGGGTGAAAAACTGTTTTTT	CASSSGLGLGEKLFF
-	TRBV20-1	-	TRBJ1-4	TGCAGTGCTACCGACAGAGCAACTAATGAAAAACTGTTTTTT	CSATDRATNEKLFF
-	TRBV4-2	TRBD2	TRBJ2-7	TGTGCCAGCAGCCAGGGACTAGCGGTTGCCTACGAGCAGTACTTC	CASSQGLAVAYEQYF
-	TRBV7-8	TRBD1	TRBJ2-7	TGTGCCAGCAGCCCGACCGGGGCACAGGGGTATTTC	CASSPTGAQGYF
-	TRBV15	-	TRBJ1-2	TGTGCCACCAGCGTTGACGTAGGGGAGGATGGCTACACCTTC	CATSVDVGEDGYTF
many	TRBV7-2	-	TRBJ2-7	TGTGCCAGCAGCTTAGCTTTCGGTCCTGAGCAGTACTTC	CASSLAFGPEQYF
-	TRBV7-9	TRBD1	TRBJ1-5	TGTGCCAGCAGCATAACAACAGGGGGGCTGAACAATCAGCCCCAGCATTTT	CASSITTGGLNNQPQHF
-	TRBV6-2/TRBV6-3	TRBD1	TRBJ2-5	TGTGCCAGCAGAAAGTTACAGGGGAAGGGAGAGACCCAGTACTTC	CASRKLQGKGETQYF